The 5 T cell receptor beta chains below all came from one sample that was sequenced in a study of early T cells in non-severe SARS-CoV-2 infection. TCRdb itself ran the 5' RACE reads through MiXCR, one entry per CDR3 protein. The sample shows some 80,000 distinct CDR3 sequences, over 9% of them seen only once. Sequencing was carried out using whole blood. These receptors all come from an adult who was a healthcare worker with PCR-confirmed SARS-CoV-2 infection or an uninfected control (not recorded which).

The rearrangement joins TRBV12-3 or TRBV12-4 to TRBJ1-1; D is uncertain. The germline V and J ends were trimmed by 8 bases and 1 base, with 11 bases remaining between them. There are 13 residues in the CDR3. The CDR3 DNA is TGTGCCAGCTCTACGTGGGGGAACACTGAAGCTTTCTTT. This translates into CASSTWGNTEAFF.

This clonotype was detected a few times. V is TRBV20-1 and J is TRBJ2-2, with TRBD2 matching 9 bases. The germline V gene has CDR1 DFQATT and CDR2 SNEGSKA (reference sequence). The CDR3 loop spans 16 amino acids. Trimming at V came to 5 bases and at J to 3 bases, leaving 10 bases not matched to a gene. The CDR3 DNA sequence: TGCAGTGCTCAAATACCGGGACTAGCCGACACCGGGGAGCTGTTTTTT. This encodes CSAQIPGLADTGELFF.

The sample holds many counts of this clonotype. The chain recombines TRBV18 with TRBJ2-5; D not resolved. Germline lookup yields CDR1 KGHSH and CDR2 LQKENI. The ends were cut back, 1 base at V and 3 bases at J, with 3 bases in the middle. This CDR3 is 12 amino acids long. The CDR3 DNA reads TGTGCCAGCTCACCACTAGAAGAGACCCAGTACTTC. Amino acid sequence: CASSPLEETQYF. Full variable domain (outside the CDR3, taken from reference TRBV18 and TRBJ2-5): NAGVMQNPRHLVRRRGQEARLRCSPMKGHSHVYWYRQLPEEGLKFMVYLQKENIIDESGMPKERFSAEFPKEGPSILRIQQVVRGDSAAYFCASSPLEETQYFGPGTRLLVL.

This chain uses TRBV3-1 with TRBJ2-5, with a weak D call TRBD2 (5 bases). Germline CDR1 and CDR2: LGHDT and YNNKEL (reference sequence). This CDR3 is built from 14 residues. Trimming took off 1 base at V and 5 bases at J, with 11 bases between the two ends. The CDR3 spells CASSQAAGGETQYF. CDR3 nucleotide sequence: TGTGCCAGCAGCCAAGCCGCGGGTGGGGAGACCCAGTACTTC.

The V and J genes are TRBV6-2 or TRBV6-3 and TRBJ1-1; D uncertain. The length of the CDR3 is 13 residues. Trimming removed 0 bases at V and 3 bases at J, with 5 bases between. CDR1 and CDR2 from the germline V gene are MNHEY and SVGEGT. The CDR3: CASSYSGYTEAFF. DNA for the CDR3: TGTGCCAGCAGTTACTCGGGGTACACTGAAGCTTTCTTT.